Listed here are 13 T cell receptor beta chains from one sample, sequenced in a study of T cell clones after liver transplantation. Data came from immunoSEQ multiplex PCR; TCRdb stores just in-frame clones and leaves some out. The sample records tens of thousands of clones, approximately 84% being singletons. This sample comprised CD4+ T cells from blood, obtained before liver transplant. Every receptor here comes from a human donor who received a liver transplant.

In DNA form, the CDR3 reads TGTGCCAGCAGCCAACGGACAGGGAAGGGTGAAAAACTGTTTTTT. It yields the protein CASSQRTGKGEKLFF. The chain uses TRBV11-2 and TRBJ1-4, with 8 nucleotides matching TRBD1. Germline V CDR1 and CDR2: SGHAT, FQNNGV. The CDR3 covers 15 residues. The V gene end was trimmed by 5 bases and the J gene end by 7 bases; junction bases not matched to a gene: 9.

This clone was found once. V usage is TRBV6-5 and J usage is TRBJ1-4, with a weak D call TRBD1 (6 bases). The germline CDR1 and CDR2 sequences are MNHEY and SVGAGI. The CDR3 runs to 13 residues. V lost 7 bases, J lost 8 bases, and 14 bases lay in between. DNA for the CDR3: TGTGCCAGCACAGGGGCAGCGGGGGAAAAACTGTTTTTT. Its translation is CASTGAAGEKLFF.

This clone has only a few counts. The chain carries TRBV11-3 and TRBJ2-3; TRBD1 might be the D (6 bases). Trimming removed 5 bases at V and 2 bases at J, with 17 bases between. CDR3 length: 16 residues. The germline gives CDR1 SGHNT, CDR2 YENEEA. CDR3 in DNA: TGTGCCAGCAGCCTAAGGGGGACGGGATTCACAGATACGCAGTATTTT. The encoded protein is CASSLRGTGFTDTQYF.

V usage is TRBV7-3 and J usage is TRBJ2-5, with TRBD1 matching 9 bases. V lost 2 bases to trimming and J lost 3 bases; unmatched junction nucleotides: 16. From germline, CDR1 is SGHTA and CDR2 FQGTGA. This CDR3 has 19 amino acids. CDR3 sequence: CASSLLLCRDREFEETQYF. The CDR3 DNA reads TGTGCCAGCAGCTTACTGCTGTGCCGGGACAGGGAGTTCGAAGAGACCCAGTACTTC.

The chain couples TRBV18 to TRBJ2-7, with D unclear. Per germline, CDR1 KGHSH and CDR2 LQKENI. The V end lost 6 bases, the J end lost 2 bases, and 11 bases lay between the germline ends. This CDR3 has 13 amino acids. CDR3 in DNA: TGTGCCAGCTCGTCGGGCCGAGCCTACGAGCAGTACTTC. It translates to CASSSGRAYEQYF.

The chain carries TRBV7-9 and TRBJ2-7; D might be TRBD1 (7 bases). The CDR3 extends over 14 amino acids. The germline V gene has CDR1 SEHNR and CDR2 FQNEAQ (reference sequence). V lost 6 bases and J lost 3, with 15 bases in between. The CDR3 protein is CASSVRDSLYEQYF. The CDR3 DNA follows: TGTGCCAGCAGTGTGCGGGACAGCCTCTACGAGCAGTACTTC.

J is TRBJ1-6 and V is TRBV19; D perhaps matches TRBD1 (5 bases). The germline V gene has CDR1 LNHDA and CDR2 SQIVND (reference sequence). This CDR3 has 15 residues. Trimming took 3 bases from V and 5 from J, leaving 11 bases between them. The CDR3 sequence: CASSMKQGDNSPLHF. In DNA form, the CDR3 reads TGTGCCAGTAGTATGAAGCAGGGAGATAATTCACCCCTCCACTTT.

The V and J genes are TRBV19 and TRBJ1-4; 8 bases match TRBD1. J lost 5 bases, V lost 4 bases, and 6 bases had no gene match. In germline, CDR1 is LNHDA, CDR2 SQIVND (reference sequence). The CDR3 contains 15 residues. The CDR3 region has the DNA TGTGCCAGTAGTACCCAACAGGGGGGAAATGAAAAACTGTTTTTT. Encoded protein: CASSTQQGGNEKLFF.

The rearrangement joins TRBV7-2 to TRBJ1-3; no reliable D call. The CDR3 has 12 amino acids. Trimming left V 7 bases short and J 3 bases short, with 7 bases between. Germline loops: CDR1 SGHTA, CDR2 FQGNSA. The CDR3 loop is CASNIDGNTIYF. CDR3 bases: TGTGCCAGCAACATTGATGGAAACACCATATATTTT. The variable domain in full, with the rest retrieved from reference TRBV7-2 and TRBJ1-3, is GAGVSQSPSNKVTEKGKDVELRCDPISGHTALYWYRQSLGQGLEFLIYFQGNSAPDKSGLPSDRFSAERTGGSVSTLTIQRTQQEDSAVYLCASNIDGNTIYFGEGSWLTVV.

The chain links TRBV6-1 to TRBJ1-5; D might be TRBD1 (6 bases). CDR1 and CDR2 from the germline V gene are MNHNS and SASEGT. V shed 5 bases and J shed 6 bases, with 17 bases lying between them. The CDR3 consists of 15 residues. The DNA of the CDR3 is TGTGCCAGCAGTTCAGGGGAAGGTGGGGGTCAGCCCCAGCATTTT. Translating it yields CASSSGEGGGQPQHF.

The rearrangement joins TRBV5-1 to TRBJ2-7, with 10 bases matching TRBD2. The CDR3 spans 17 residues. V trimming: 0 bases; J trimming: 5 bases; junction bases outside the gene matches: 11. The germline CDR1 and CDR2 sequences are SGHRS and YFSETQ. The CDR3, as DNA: TGCGCCAGCAGCTTGGAAGCTAGCGGGAGAGTTATGCACGAGCAGTACTTC. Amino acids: CASSLEASGRVMHEQYF.

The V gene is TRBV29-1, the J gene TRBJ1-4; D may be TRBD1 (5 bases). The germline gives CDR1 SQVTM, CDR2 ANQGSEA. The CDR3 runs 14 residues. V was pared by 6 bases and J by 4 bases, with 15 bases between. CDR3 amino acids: CSVQATGINEKLFF. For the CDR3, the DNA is TGCAGCGTCCAGGCTACAGGCATTAATGAAAAACTGTTTTTT.

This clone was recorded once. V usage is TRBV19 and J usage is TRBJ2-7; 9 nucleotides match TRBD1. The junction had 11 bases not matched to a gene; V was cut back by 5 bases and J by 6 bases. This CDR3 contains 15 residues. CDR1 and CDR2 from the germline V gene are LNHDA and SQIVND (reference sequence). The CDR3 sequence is CASSPQRQGEGEQYF. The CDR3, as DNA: TGTGCCAGTAGTCCGCAACGACAGGGGGAGGGCGAGCAGTACTTC.